Sequencing of this T cell receptor (beta chain) was carried out in a study of control samples from healthy donors and cancer patients. V was cut by 3 bases and J by 0 bases, with 10 bases left in between. The CDR3 runs to 15 residues. Germline assignment: CDR1 SGDLS and CDR2 YYNGEE. Measured with immunoSEQ multiplex PCR; TCRdb has only the in-frame clones, and not every one. The table records approximately 150,000 clones, approximately 94% of them present only once. The receptor's source is a man aged 55 to 70 with colorectal cancer. The sample consisted of PBMCs. This rearrangement joins TRBV9 to TRBJ2-1, with D tentatively TRBD1 (6 bases). CDR3 amino acids: CASSGTGSSYNEQFF. CDR3 nucleotide sequence: TGTGCCAGCAGCGGTACAGGGAGCTCCTACAATGAGCAGTTCTTC.